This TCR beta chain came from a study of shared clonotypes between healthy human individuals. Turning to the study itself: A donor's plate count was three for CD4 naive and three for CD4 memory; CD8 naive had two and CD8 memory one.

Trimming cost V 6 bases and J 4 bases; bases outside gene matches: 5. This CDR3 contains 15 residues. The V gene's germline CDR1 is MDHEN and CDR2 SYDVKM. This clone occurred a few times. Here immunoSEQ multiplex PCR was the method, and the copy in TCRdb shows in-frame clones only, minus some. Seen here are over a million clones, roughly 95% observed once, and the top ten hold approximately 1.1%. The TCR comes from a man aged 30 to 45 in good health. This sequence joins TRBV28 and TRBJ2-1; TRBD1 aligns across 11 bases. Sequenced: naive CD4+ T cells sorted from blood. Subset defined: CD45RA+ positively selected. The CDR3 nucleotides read TGTGCCAGCAGGGGGACAGGGGGACGTTACAATGAGCAGTTCTTC. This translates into CASRGTGGRYNEQFF.